This T cell receptor beta chain was identified during a study of blood T cells in healthy people across ages. Researchers isolated at least 7 million PBMCs per sample. A remark on this clonotype: Its matching antigen is unknown.

Trimming cost V 5 bases and J 5 bases, with 16 bases left between them. The CDR3 has 15 amino acids. Germline CDR1 and CDR2: SEHNR and FQNEAQ (reference sequence). Through a sample-barcoded 5' primer and a J-beta primer mix, a second PCR was run for about 7 to 12 cycles. Tagging of each cDNA molecule was performed by a template-switch adaptor with 12 random nucleotides. TCRdb ran MiXCR on the 5' RACE reads and lists one entry per CDR3 protein. The data contain 1.4 million or so distinct CDR3 sequences, under 55% of them singletons. Study results and limitations: The fall in TCR beta diversity per million T cells was roughly linear with age.

The sequencing sample was made of blood. The receptor comes from a woman aged 18-29 years in good health. The chain recombines TRBV7-9 with TRBJ2-1; D may be TRBD1 (7 bases). The CDR3 DNA follows: TGTGCCAGCAGCCCCGGGGGTACAGGGGACAATGAGCAGTTCTTC. It translates to CASSPGGTGDNEQFF. Complete variable domain (other parts from reference TRBV7-9 and TRBJ2-1): DTGVSQNPRHKITKRGQNVTFRCDPISEHNRLYWYRQTLGQGPEFLTYFQNEAQLEKSRLLSDRFSAERPKGSFSTLEIQRTEQGDSAMYLCASSPGGTGDNEQFFGPGTRLTVL.